These 2 T cell receptor beta chains share one sample of origin, sequenced in a study of somatic mutations in cytotoxic T cells in rheumatoid arthritis. Sequencing used immunoSEQ multiplex PCR; TCRdb keeps in-frame clones, though not all of them. The sample records around 13,000 clones, about four fifths being singletons. Sequencing was done on a sample of CD8+ T cells sorted from blood. Receptors originate from an adult with rheumatoid arthritis.

For the CDR3, the DNA is TGTGCCAGCAGCGAGAGGGGACAGGGGCTCACCGGGGAGCTGTTTTTT. Translating gives CASSERGQGLTGELFF. J is TRBJ2-2 and V is TRBV9; 10 bases map to TRBD1. Losses at the gene ends were 3 bases for V and 4 bases for J; bases not matched to a gene: 6. This CDR3 is built from 16 residues. Germline assignment: CDR1 SGDLS and CDR2 YYNGEE.

CDR3 sequence (DNA): TGTGCCAGCAGCTTAGGACTAGCGGGAGGGAATGAGCAGTTCTTC. Its translation: CASSLGLAGGNEQFF. The V call is TRBV13, the J call TRBJ2-1, with TRBD2 matching 13 bases. CDR1 is PRHDT and CDR2 is FYEKMQ in the germline V gene (reference sequence). With 0 bases clipped from V and 7 bases from J, the junction kept 0 bases outside the gene matches. There are 15 residues in the CDR3.